This T cell receptor (beta chain) was sequenced during a study of blood T cell repertoires in COVID-19. In the study overall: From T cells, B-cell-depleted T cells, or PBMCs came the material, which was cDNA or gDNA.

Libraries were prepared by immunoSEQ multiplex PCR; TCRdb keeps only in-frame clonotypes and omits some of them. The sample shows some 170,000 clones, 75% to 90% of them seen only once. The germline gives CDR1 SGHVS, CDR2 FNYEAQ. After removal of 4 bases from V and 4 bases from J, the junction contained 6 bases not matched to a gene. This CDR3 contains 15 residues. The source material was peripheral blood. The chain links TRBV7-6 to TRBJ2-2; TRBD2 agrees at 7 bases. The clonotype was recovered from a woman aged 55-70 years with acute or convalescent COVID-19. This CDR3 is CASSSTSLFTGELFF. The CDR3 DNA reads as TGTGCCAGCAGCTCGACTAGCTTATTCACCGGGGAGCTGTTTTTT.